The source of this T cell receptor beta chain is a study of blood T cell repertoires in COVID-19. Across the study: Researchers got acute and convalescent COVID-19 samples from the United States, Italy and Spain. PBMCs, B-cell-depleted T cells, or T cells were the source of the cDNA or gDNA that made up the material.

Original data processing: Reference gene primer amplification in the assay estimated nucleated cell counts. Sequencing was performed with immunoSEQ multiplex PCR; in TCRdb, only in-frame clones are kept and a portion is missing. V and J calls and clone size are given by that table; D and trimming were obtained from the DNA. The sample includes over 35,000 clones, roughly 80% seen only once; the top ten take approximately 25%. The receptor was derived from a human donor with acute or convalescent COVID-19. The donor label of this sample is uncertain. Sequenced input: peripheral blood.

The CDR3 here is CASSPKRGPTTDTQYF. The CDR3, as DNA: TGTGCCAGCAGCCCTAAGCGGGGGCCAACCACAGATACGCAGTATTTT. The rearrangement joins TRBV7-9 to TRBJ2-3; 8 bases match TRBD2. The CDR3 contains 16 residues. The junction had 9 bases not matched to a gene; V was cut back by 5 bases and J by 2 bases. Germline CDR1 is SEHNR and CDR2 is FQNEAQ (reference sequence).